The next 20 T cell receptor beta chains were all read from a single sample in a study of control samples from healthy donors and cancer patients. Sequencing used immunoSEQ multiplex PCR; TCRdb keeps in-frame clones, though not all of them. The data show approximately 110,000 clones, 83% seen once. The sample consisted of blood. Receptor source: a woman aged 45 to 65 in good health.

The V gene is TRBV28, the J gene TRBJ2-7; 11 bases are shared with TRBD1. Germline V CDR1 and CDR2: MDHEN, SYDVKM. This CDR3 has 15 residues. The V and J ends lost 3 bases and 1 base, in that order; junction bases with no gene match: 2. The CDR3 loop is CASSFGTGGSYEQYF. For the CDR3, the DNA is TGTGCCAGCAGTTTCGGGACAGGGGGGTCCTACGAGCAGTACTTC.

This chain connects TRBV5-8 to TRBJ2-5; 8 nucleotides agree with TRBD1. V was pared by 4 bases and J by 0 bases, with 5 bases of the junction left unmatched. CDR1 and CDR2 (germline): SGHTS, YDEGEE. The CDR3 totals 15 residues. The CDR3: CASSGRDRYQETQYF. The CDR3 DNA is TGTGCCAGCAGCGGGCGGGACAGGTACCAAGAGACCCAGTACTTC.

V usage is TRBV6-5 and J usage is TRBJ2-7, with a tentative D call TRBD1 (6 bases). Trimming took 7 bases from V and 5 from J, leaving 18 bases between them. CDR1 is MNHEY and CDR2 is SVGAGI in the germline V gene. CDR3 size: 14 residues. The CDR3: CASTKTRGVNEQYF. In DNA, the CDR3 is TGTGCCAGCACAAAAACCAGGGGAGTAAACGAGCAGTACTTC.

The V and J genes are TRBV19 and TRBJ2-7, with a possible D match to TRBD1 (5 bases). Germline CDR1 is LNHDA and CDR2 is SQIVND (reference sequence). The CDR3 totals 13 residues. Trimming cost V 5 bases and J 2 bases, with 10 bases left between them. CDR3 sequence: CASSARTTYEQYF. The CDR3, as DNA: TGTGCCAGTAGTGCACGGACAACCTACGAGCAGTACTTC.

There are many counts of this clone. This rearrangement joins TRBV28 to TRBJ2-4; weak D call: TRBD2 (6 bases). Trimming cost V 6 bases and J 3 bases, with 9 bases left between them. CDR3 size: 13 residues. Per the germline V gene, CDR1 is MDHEN and CDR2 is SYDVKM. The CDR3 coding sequence is TGTGCCAGCAGGCGGGGTGGCAAAAACATTCAGTACTTC. Translation gives CASRRGGKNIQYF.

The chain has TRBV7-2 and TRBJ1-1; D is uncertain. The germline V and J ends were trimmed by 3 bases and 8 bases, with 10 bases remaining between them. The CDR3 spans 12 residues. Per germline, CDR1 SGHTA and CDR2 FQGNSA. The CDR3 protein is CASSFLGREAFF. The CDR3 coding sequence is TGTGCCAGCAGCTTCTTAGGGCGCGAAGCTTTCTTT.

The CDR3 DNA follows: TGTGCCAGCAGCCCAGGGACTAGCGCCTACAATGAGCAGTTCTTC. Translated: CASSPGTSAYNEQFF. This chain links TRBV7-2 with TRBJ2-1; TRBD2 agrees at 10 bases. This CDR3 is built from 15 residues. The germline gives CDR1 SGHTA, CDR2 FQGNSA. V gave up 5 bases and J gave up 2 bases; unmatched junction bases: 3.

V is TRBV27 and J is TRBJ1-5; 12 bases are shared with TRBD1. The CDR3 is made up of 17 amino acids. Germline V gene lookup returns CDR1 MNHEY and CDR2 SMNVEV (reference sequence). The V gene end was trimmed by 3 bases and the J gene end by 8 bases; junction bases not matched to a gene: 11. CDR3 region: CASSLYPGQGAGEPQHF. In DNA form, the CDR3 reads TGTGCCAGCAGTTTGTATCCGGGACAGGGGGCGGGCGAGCCCCAGCATTTT.

The genes are TRBV28 and TRBJ2-1; D unresolved. This CDR3 has 12 residues. The germline V gene encodes CDR1 MDHEN and CDR2 SYDVKM. V was shortened by 5 bases and J by 7 bases, with 9 bases between the two germline ends. The CDR3 nucleotides are TGTGCCAGCAGTCCTCTGGATAATGAGCAGTTCTTC. It is translated as CASSPLDNEQFF. The complete variable domain, with remaining parts taken from reference TRBV28 and TRBJ2-1, reads DVKVTQSSRYLVKRTGEKVFLECVQDMDHENMFWYRQDPGLGLRLIYFSYDVKMKEKGDIPEGYSVSREKKERFSLILESASTNQTSMYLCASSPLDNEQFFGPGTRLTVL.

The chain couples TRBV5-1 to TRBJ1-1, with no clear D. Germline V gives CDR1 SGHRS, CDR2 YFSETQ. The CDR3 runs to 11 residues. V was clipped by 0 bases and J by 4 bases, with 1 base between them. In nucleotides, the CDR3 is TGCGCCAGCAGCTTGGCCACTGAAGCTTTCTTT. It translates to CASSLATEAFF. The full variable domain, with the rest looked up from reference TRBV5-1 and TRBJ1-1, is KAGVTQTPRYLIKTRGQQVTLSCSPISGHRSVSWYQQTPGQGLQFLFEYFSETQRNKGNFPGRFSGRQFSNSRSEMNVSTLELGDSALYLCASSLATEAFFGQGTRLTVV.

Comments on this clone: Compared with germline, one end of the junction differs, possibly owing to a read error. The chain carries TRBV29-1 and TRBJ1-3; TRBD1 might be the D (6 bases). The length of the CDR3 is 12 residues. From germline, CDR1 is SQVTM and CDR2 ANQGSEA. CDR3 loop: CSARGAGDTIYF. CDR3 in DNA: TGCAGCGCTAGGGGGGCTGGAGACACCATATATTTT.

This clone was recorded once. The V and J genes are TRBV5-1 and TRBJ1-4, with no clear D. V lost 1 base and J lost 0, with 7 bases in between. The CDR3 is made up of 15 amino acids. Germline V gives CDR1 SGHRS, CDR2 YFSETQ. The CDR3 is CASSLFPTTNEKLFF. CDR3 in DNA: TGCGCCAGCAGCTTGTTCCCCACAACTAATGAAAAACTGTTTTTT. The whole variable domain, remainder taken from reference TRBV5-1 and TRBJ1-4, is KAGVTQTPRYLIKTRGQQVTLSCSPISGHRSVSWYQQTPGQGLQFLFEYFSETQRNKGNFPGRFSGRQFSNSRSEMNVSTLELGDSALYLCASSLFPTTNEKLFFGSGTQLSVL.

The genes are TRBV28 and TRBJ2-2; either TRBD1 or TRBD2 may supply D (5 bases each). Looked up from germline, CDR1 is MDHEN and CDR2 is SYDVKM. CDR3 length: 15 amino acids. V lost 6 bases, J lost 4 bases, and 15 bases lay in between. For the CDR3, the DNA is TGTGCCAGCAGGGGACCCTGGGTCCGCACCGGGGAGCTGTTTTTT. Translated, it gives CASRGPWVRTGELFF.

The chain uses TRBV5-4 and TRBJ2-2, with D perhaps TRBD1 (6 bases). Germline-derived CDR1 and CDR2 are SGHNT and YYREEE (reference sequence). The CDR3 spans 14 residues. V gave up 2 bases and J gave up 7 bases, with 12 bases separating them. CDR3 residues: CASSFQGLDGELFF. CDR3 bases: TGTGCCAGCAGCTTTCAGGGGCTGGACGGGGAGCTGTTTTTT.

This rearrangement joins TRBV6-5 to TRBJ2-2; 8 bases map to TRBD2. V lost 10 bases, J lost 3 bases, and 7 bases stayed unmatched. Germline V gives CDR1 MNHEY, CDR2 SVGAGI. This CDR3 has 14 residues. CDR3: CATERGRYTGELFF. The DNA of the CDR3 is TGTGCCACCGAGCGGGGGCGGTACACCGGGGAGCTGTTTTTT.

This chain uses TRBV29-1 with TRBJ2-1; D gene ambiguous. Per germline, CDR1 SQVTM and CDR2 ANQGSEA. This CDR3 contains 12 residues. Trimming removed 3 bases at V and 4 bases at J, with 7 bases between. This chain's CDR3 is CSVDWAYNEQFF. CDR3 nucleotide sequence: TGCAGCGTTGATTGGGCGTACAATGAGCAGTTCTTC.

V gene TRBV21-1 combines with J gene TRBJ1-1; the table's D gene call, TRBD1, was not cross checked with the DNA. TRBV21-1 is shown as a pseudogene. The CDR3 has 17 amino acids. The CDR3 DNA reads as TGTGCCAGCAGCAAACACGGTAGGGACAACTCGAACACTGAAGCTTTCTTT. This sequence encodes CASSKHGRDNSNTEAFF.

This clone was seen more than once but under ten times. The chain is built from TRBV4-1 and TRBJ1-5; D possibly corresponds to TRBD1 (6 bases). This CDR3 is 13 amino acids long. CDR1 is MGHRA and CDR2 is YSYEKL in the germline V gene. Trimming removed 3 bases from V and 7 bases from J, with 10 bases in between. The CDR3 spells CASSHPGDQPQHF. The CDR3 coding sequence is TGCGCCAGCAGCCACCCAGGGGACCAGCCCCAGCATTTT.

This chain joins TRBV5-1 and TRBJ2-5; TRBD2 is a possible D gene (6 bases). Per the germline V gene, CDR1 is SGHRS and CDR2 is YFSETQ. The V end was cut by 5 bases, the J end by 1 base, with 15 bases between. CDR3 length: 15 amino acids. CDR3 loop: CASSLGNSGQETQYF. The CDR3 coding sequence is TGCGCCAGCAGTCTTGGGAATAGCGGCCAAGAGACCCAGTACTTC.

J is TRBJ1-1 and V is TRBV19; D is unresolved. Deletions cut 4 bases from V and 1 base from J, with 7 bases between. Germline V gene sequence: CDR1 LNHDA, CDR2 SQIVND (reference sequence). There are 13 residues in the CDR3. The CDR3 loop is CASSSTGNTEAFF. In DNA, the CDR3 is TGTGCCAGTAGTAGCACGGGGAACACTGAAGCTTTCTTT. Full variable domain (missing parts from reference TRBV19 and TRBJ1-1): DGGITQSPKYLFRKEGQNVTLSCEQNLNHDAMYWYRQDPGQGLRLIYYSQIVNDFQKGDIAEGYSVSREKKESFPLTVTSAQKNPTAFYLCASSSTGNTEAFFGQGTRLTVV.